The 15 T cell receptor beta chains below come from one sample, sequenced in a study of molecular identifiers for immune sequencing clone quantification. TCRdb redid the calling of the PCR reads with MiXCR, one entry per CDR3 protein. This sample has about 500,000 distinct CDR3 sequences, with 20% to 25% found just once. Specimen: naive CD8+ T cells from blood, with Jurkat cell RNA spiked in. The subset is: FACS-sorted CD8+CD4-CCR7+CD45RA+ naive T cells. The receptors shown here come from a human donor in good health. Some libraries in this study had Jurkat cell RNA spiked in.

About this clonotype: Just one base apart from a much larger clone, this may be a read error. The chain uses TRBV11-2 and TRBJ2-3; the D is unclear. The CDR3 runs to 14 residues. V dropped 3 bases and J dropped 6 bases, with 13 bases sitting between them. CDR1 SGHAT and CDR2 FQNNGV come from the germline V gene. This CDR3 reads CASSFAGYPDTQYF. In DNA form, the CDR3 reads TGTGCCAGCAGCTTTGCCGGCTACCCTGATACGCAGTATTTT.

J is TRBJ2-7 and V is TRBV29-1; D perhaps matches TRBD2 (6 bases). In germline, CDR1 is SQVTM, CDR2 ANQGSEA. Trimming left V 1 base short and J 4 bases short, with 14 bases between. The CDR3 has 14 amino acids. CDR3 DNA sequence: TGCAGCGTTGAAGTCGTGGGGGAGGCGTACGAGCAGTACTTC. This codes for CSVEVVGEAYEQYF.

This clonotype came up many times. The genes are TRBV12-3 or TRBV12-4 and TRBJ2-7; D might be TRBD1 (5 bases). The CDR3 runs to 11 residues. Trimming took off 7 bases at V and 5 bases at J, with 9 bases between the two ends. Written as DNA, the CDR3 is TGTGCCAGCACCCAGGGCCACGAGCAGTACTTC. Its translation is CASTQGHEQYF.

This clonotype was counted between two and nine times. The chain couples TRBV5-6 to TRBJ2-5; either TRBD1 or TRBD2 may fit D (5 bases each). Germline CDR1 SGHDT, CDR2 YYEEEE. Between the trimmed V and J ends, which lost 2 bases and 3 bases, there was a span of 17 bases. This CDR3 region has 16 residues. CDR3 loop: CASSFLGPGTEETQYF. The DNA of the CDR3 is TGTGCCAGCAGCTTCCTTGGACCTGGGACCGAAGAGACCCAGTACTTC. Full variable domain (remainder filled in from reference TRBV5-6 and TRBJ2-5): DAGVTQSPTHLIKTRGQQVTLRCSPKSGHDTVSWYQQALGQGPQFIFQYYEEEERQRGNFPDRFSGHQFPNYSSELNVNALLLGDSALYLCASSFLGPGTEETQYFGPGTRLLVL.

Remarks on this clonotype: The junction departs from the called germline gene at one end, perhaps through a read error. This chain joins TRBV7-3 and TRBJ2-5; 9 bases fit TRBD2. The CDR3 extends over 16 amino acids. Germline CDR1 is SGHTA and CDR2 is FQGTGA. The CDR3 DNA sequence: TGTGCCTGCAGTCCAACCGGGGTAGCGGGAGCTGAGACCCAGTACTTC. It specifies CACSPTGVAGAETQYF.

This clonotype was detected many times. The chain is built from TRBV4-1 and TRBJ1-1; D is possibly TRBD1 (6 bases). The ends were cut back, 5 bases at V and 1 base at J, with 11 bases in the middle. This CDR3 spans 14 amino acids. Germline V gives CDR1 MGHRA, CDR2 YSYEKL. The CDR3 DNA is TGCGCCAGCAGCTACTGGACAGAGAACACTGAAGCTTTCTTT. This translates into CASSYWTENTEAFF.

In this sample, this clonotype turned up many times. V is TRBV6-5 and J is TRBJ1-4; the D is unclear. V lost 5 bases, J lost 6 bases, and 7 bases lay in between. The CDR3 extends over 12 amino acids. Germline CDR1 and CDR2: MNHEY and SVGAGI. DNA of the CDR3: TGTGCCAGCAGTACTAGAGATGAAAAACTGTTTTTT. Translation: CASSTRDEKLFF.

J is TRBJ2-5 and V is TRBV10-1, with a possible D match to TRBD1 (5 bases). Germline V gene data show CDR1 as WNHNN and CDR2 as SYGVQD (reference sequence). The CDR3 length is 14 residues. The V end was cut by 0 bases, the J end by 5 bases, with 10 bases between. CDR3 DNA: TGCGCCAGCAGTGAGTCGTCTAGGGGCGAGACCCAGTACTTC. It yields the protein CASSESSRGETQYF.

Points on this clonotype: A single base separates this from a much larger clone, so it may be a read error. Likely a read error: the CDR3 ends without its conserved phenylalanine or tryptophan. J is TRBJ1-1 and V is TRBV6-5; no firm D call. The germline V gene encodes CDR1 MNHEY and CDR2 SVGAGI. The CDR3 runs 14 residues. V shed 0 bases and J shed 3 bases, with 8 bases lying between them. CDR3 protein: CASSYSRPDTEAFS. CDR3 DNA: TGTGCCAGCAGTTACTCGAGACCGGACACTGAAGCTTTCTCT.

This clonotype was seen at least ten times. The V call is TRBV5-6, the J call TRBJ1-5, with a tentative D call TRBD1 (5 bases). Germline V lookup: CDR1 SGHDT, CDR2 YYEEEE. The CDR3 runs 15 residues. V dropped 0 bases and J dropped 2 bases, with 9 bases sitting between them. The DNA of the CDR3 is TGTGCCAGCAGCTTGGCCATAGGGGGCAATCAGCCCCAGCATTTT. This gives the protein CASSLAIGGNQPQHF.

This clonotype has just a few counts. The chain employs TRBV15 and TRBJ2-7; TRBD2 agrees at 8 bases. V trimming: 0 bases; J trimming: 3 bases; junction bases outside the gene matches: 4. This CDR3 comprises 15 residues. CDR1 is LNHNV and CDR2 is YYDKDF in the germline V gene (reference sequence). The CDR3 loop is CATSRDFGTSYEQYF. DNA of the CDR3: TGTGCCACCAGCAGAGATTTCGGGACTAGCTACGAGCAGTACTTC.

This clonotype was detected many times. The chain has TRBV2 and TRBJ2-3; 7 positions agree with TRBD2. Germline V gives CDR1 SNHLY, CDR2 FYNNEI. This CDR3 has 12 residues. CDR3 in amino acids: CAATSATDTQYF. As DNA, the CDR3 is TGTGCGGCTACTAGCGCCACAGATACGCAGTATTTT.

Of note for this clonotype: A clone one base away is much larger, so this may be a read error. The J gene is TRBJ2-3, the V gene TRBV11-2; D unclear. The CDR3 spans 15 residues. Germline assignment: CDR1 SGHAT and CDR2 FQNNGV. V was cut by 4 bases and J by 0 bases, with 11 bases left in between. CDR3 DNA: TGTGCCAGCAGCTCTACCTATGGAAGCACAGATACGCAGTATTTT. It specifies CASSSTYGSTDTQYF.

In its sample, this clonotype was seen many times. The V and J genes are TRBV7-9 and TRBJ2-7, with 8 bases aligning to TRBD2. J lost 5 bases, V lost 5 bases, and 8 bases had no gene match. This CDR3 region has 14 residues. Germline V CDR1 and CDR2: SEHNR, FQNEAQ (reference sequence). The CDR3 DNA reads as TGTGCCAGCAGCCGAGCGGGGGTGGTCCACGAGCAGTACTTC. Protein: CASSRAGVVHEQYF.

This chain uses TRBV20-1 with TRBJ2-5; D call uncertain. Trimming took 5 bases from V and 1 from J, leaving 14 bases between them. This CDR3 is 14 amino acids long. Germline loops: CDR1 DFQATT, CDR2 SNEGSKA (reference sequence). The CDR3 is CSAPSGRPQETQYF. CDR3 bases: TGCAGTGCTCCTTCTGGACGGCCCCAAGAGACCCAGTACTTC.